This T cell receptor beta chain was identified in a study of blood T cell repertoires in COVID-19. Study-wide background: PBMCs, B-cell-depleted T cells, or T cells provided the cDNA or gDNA that made up the material.

V lost 1 base to trimming and J lost 0 bases; unmatched junction nucleotides: 8. The germline V gene encodes CDR1 MNHNS and CDR2 SASEGT. The CDR3 extends over 17 amino acids. Source study methods: Using reference gene primer amplification, nucleated cell counts were estimated. Sequencing was performed with immunoSEQ multiplex PCR; in TCRdb, only in-frame clones are kept and a portion is missing. V, J and clone size reflect that table, while D and trimming were determined from the DNA. The sample includes roughly 200,000 clones, approximately 91% of them seen just once. The chain employs TRBV6-1 and TRBJ2-5; TRBD2 matches 7 bases. Sample: peripheral blood. The sequence derives from a man younger than 30 with active or convalescent COVID-19. The CDR3 region has the DNA TGTGCCAGCAGTGAAGTTTGGAGCGGGACCCACCAAGAGACCCAGTACTTC. This sequence encodes CASSEVWSGTHQETQYF.